These T cell receptor beta chains were read from a single sample in a study of T-cell memory formation after mild COVID-19. TCRdb re-called the 5' RACE reads with MiXCR, one entry per CDR3 protein. The sample lists about 100,000 distinct CDR3 sequences; about 18% were seen once. Sequencing input: PBMCs or a T cell subset sorted from them (not recorded which). The source is a man between 18 and 29 years old who had mild COVID-19 (a few samples of this study predate the infection). Cell type and time point are not known. CDR3s include the opening cysteine and the closing phenylalanine or tryptophan. A D gene is named only where the DNA matches it firmly. Rows may omit the clone size; those that give it use once, few, many or a size class.

TRBV30	TRBJ2-1	.	.	TGTGCCGGGGTTGGGCGGAGCAATGAGCAGTTCTTC	CAGVGRSNEQFF
TRBV6-6	TRBJ1-5	.	.	TGTGCCAGCAAACTCGGGACGGTAGGGTATCAGCCCCAGCATTTT	CASKLGTVGYQPQHF
TRBV20-1	TRBJ2-7	many	TRBD1	TGCAGTGCTAGAGAACTAGGGGACAGGGGGATCTACGAGCAGTACTTC	CSARELGDRGIYEQYF
TRBV12-3/TRBV12-4	TRBJ1-2	.	.	TGTGCCAGCAGTTTAGAGTACGGCGTCTATGGCTACACCTTC	CASSLEYGVYGYTF
TRBV10-2	TRBJ2-5	many	.	TGCGCCAGCAGTGGGGACTCGCGAGAGACCCAGTACTTC	CASSGDSRETQYF
TRBV7-9	TRBJ1-1	once	TRBD1	TGTGCCAGCAGTTTATTTGACAGGGCGAACACTGAAGCTTTCTTT	CASSLFDRANTEAFF
TRBV12-3/TRBV12-4	TRBJ1-4	.	.	TGTGCCAGCAGTCTGGACCGGGTGGGAGATGAAAAACTGTTTTTT	CASSLDRVGDEKLFF
TRBV20-1	TRBJ1-3	.	TRBD1	TGCAGTGCTGGACGGGACAGTGGAAACACCATATATTTT	CSAGRDSGNTIYF
TRBV12-3/TRBV12-4	TRBJ2-7	.	.	TGTGCCAGCACTGGGAGCTCCTACGAGCAGTACTTC	CASTGSSYEQYF
TRBV3-1	TRBJ2-1	.	.	TGTGCCAGCAGCCCCAACCGGGACCCCGATTATGGGGAGCAGTTCTTC	CASSPNRDPDYGEQFF
TRBV7-8	TRBJ1-1	few	.	TGTGCCAGCAGCTTAGCCAGGGGCCGGATGGAAGCTTTCTTT	CASSLARGRMEAFF
TRBV7-8	TRBJ2-2	.	.	TGTGCCAGCAGCAGACTACAGGCGAGGAACACCGGGGAGCTGTTTTTT	CASSRLQARNTGELFF
TRBV4-3	TRBJ1-5	.	.	TGCGCCAGCAGCCACACCACGGGGGATCAGCCCCAGCATTTT	CASSHTTGDQPQHF
TRBV7-2	TRBJ1-6	.	.	TGTGCCAGCAACCCAAGGGGGTCAGGCTCACCCCTCCACTTT	CASNPRGSGSPLHF
TRBV5-1	TRBJ1-2	.	.	TGCGCCAGCAGATCAAACTGGGGCGGAGGCTCATATGGCTACACCTTC	CASRSNWGGGSYGYTF
TRBV12-3/TRBV12-4	TRBJ2-1	few	.	TGTGCCAGCAGTCCCCCGGCGGGCGCCGATGAGCAGTTCTTC	CASSPPAGADEQFF
TRBV5-1	TRBJ2-1	few	.	TGCGCCAGCAGCTTGGGCTGGGGTAGTGAGCAGTTCTTC	CASSLGWGSEQFF
TRBV6-2/TRBV6-3	TRBJ1-1	.	.	TGTGCCAGCAGTCTACAGGGAGGGGCTGAAGCTTTCTTT	CASSLQGGAEAFF
TRBV6-2/TRBV6-3	TRBJ2-3	.	.	TGTGCCAGCAGGGAGGCGGGTAGGGCAGATACGCAGTATTTT	CASREAGRADTQYF
TRBV20-1	TRBJ2-5	.	.	TGCAGTGCTCAGCTAGTGCGGACGCAAGAGACCCAGTACTTC	CSAQLVRTQETQYF
TRBV4-1	TRBJ1-5	.	TRBD1	TGCGCCAGCAGCCGACAGGGGTTAGCAGGGGTGGGCAATCAGCCCCAGCATTTT	CASSRQGLAGVGNQPQHF
TRBV5-1	TRBJ2-5	.	.	TGCGCCAGCAGCCAAGGAGTGGGAAAAGAGACCCAGTACTTC	CASSQGVGKETQYF
TRBV4-2	TRBJ2-6	many	.	TGTGCCAGCAGCCCGCATACCCGGGGAATTACTGGGGCCAACGTCCTGACTTTC	CASSPHTRGITGANVLTF
TRBV5-1	TRBJ1-2	few	TRBD1	TGCGCCAGCTACCAGCCGGGACAGACTCTCTATGGCTACACCTTC	CASYQPGQTLYGYTF
TRBV30	TRBJ2-7	.	TRBD2	TGTGCCTGGAGTGTATCTAGCGGAGCCTACGAGCAGTACTTC	CAWSVSSGAYEQYF
TRBV5-6	TRBJ2-1	.	.	TGTGCCAGCAGCCTTTGGGGGGGCCGTTACAATGAGCAGTTCTTC	CASSLWGGRYNEQFF
TRBV5-1	TRBJ1-3	.	.	TGCGCCAGCAGCTTACGGGGCCGCGACTCTGGAAACACCATATATTTT	CASSLRGRDSGNTIYF
TRBV12-3/TRBV12-4	TRBJ1-2	.	.	TGTGCCAGCAGACCGGGATCTAACTATGGCTACACCTTC	CASRPGSNYGYTF
TRBV9	TRBJ1-1	.	.	TGTGCCAGCAGTCCGAACCTACAGGGCACTGAAGCTTTCTTT	CASSPNLQGTEAFF
TRBV11-2	TRBJ1-5	.	.	TGTGCCAGCAGCTTAGGCGCAGATTTCAATCAGCCCCAGCATTTT	CASSLGADFNQPQHF
TRBV7-2	TRBJ1-6	.	.	TGTGCCAGCAGCTTAGAATTTCGTTCACCCCTCCACTTT	CASSLEFRSPLHF
TRBV4-3	TRBJ2-6	few	TRBD1	TGCGCCAGCAGCCAAGACAGGACAGGCTACCCCTCTGGGGCCAACGTCCTGACTTTC	CASSQDRTGYPSGANVLTF
TRBV6-5	TRBJ1-1	.	TRBD1	TGTGCCACCCAACGGGTCACAGGGGGCACTGAAGCTTTCTTT	CATQRVTGGTEAFF
TRBV4-3	TRBJ1-1	few	.	TGCGCCAGCAGCCAAGGGCTCCAGCTGAACACTGAAGCTTTCTTT	CASSQGLQLNTEAFF
TRBV3-1	TRBJ2-5	.	TRBD2	TGTGCCAGCAGCGGGAGACTAGCTGGGACCCAGTACTTC	CASSGRLAGTQYF
TRBV10-1	TRBJ2-5	few	TRBD1	TGCGCCAGCAGTGACTCCGGGACAGGGCAAGAGACCCAGTACTTC	CASSDSGTGQETQYF
TRBV7-8	TRBJ1-1	.	.	TGTGCCAGCAGCGAATACGGGAGGGAAGCTTTCTTT	CASSEYGREAFF